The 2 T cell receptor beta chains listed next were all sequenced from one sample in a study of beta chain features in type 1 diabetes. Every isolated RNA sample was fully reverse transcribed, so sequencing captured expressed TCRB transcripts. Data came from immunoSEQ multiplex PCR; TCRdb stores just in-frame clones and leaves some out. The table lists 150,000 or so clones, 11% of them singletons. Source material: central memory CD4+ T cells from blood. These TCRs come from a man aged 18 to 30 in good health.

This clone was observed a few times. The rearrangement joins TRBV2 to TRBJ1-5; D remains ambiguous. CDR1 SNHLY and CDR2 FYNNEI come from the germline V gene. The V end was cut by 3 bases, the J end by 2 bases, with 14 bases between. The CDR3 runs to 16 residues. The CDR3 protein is CASSEEAPGGNQPQHF. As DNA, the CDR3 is TGTGCCAGCAGTGAGGAGGCGCCTGGGGGCAATCAGCCCCAGCATTTT.

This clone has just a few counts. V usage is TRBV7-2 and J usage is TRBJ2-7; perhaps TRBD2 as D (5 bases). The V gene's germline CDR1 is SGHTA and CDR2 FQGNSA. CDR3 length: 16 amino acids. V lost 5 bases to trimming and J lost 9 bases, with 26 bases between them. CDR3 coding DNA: TGTGCCAGCAGCCAAGAGGGTAGCTCCAGAATACTTGGGCAGTACTTC. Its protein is CASSQEGSSRILGQYF.